The 27 T cell receptor beta chains in this list originate from one sample, sequenced in a study of T cells in localized non-small cell lung cancer. Sequencing was performed with immunoSEQ multiplex PCR; in TCRdb, only in-frame clones are kept and a portion is missing. The sample consists of 2,500 to 3,000 clones, around 27% of them appearing once. Sequencing used normal lung tissue next to the tumor, obtained before any cancer treatment. These receptors were collected from a female donor of 60 years or more with stage I squamous cell lung carcinoma.

V gene TRBV6-8 combines with J gene TRBJ2-7; 8 nucleotides line up with TRBD2. The CDR3 runs to 13 residues. Germline V gene sequence: CDR1 MNHGY, CDR2 SAAAGT. J lost 7 bases, V lost 7 bases, and 9 bases had no gene match. The CDR3 here is CASNERELWEQYF. Here the CDR3 DNA reads TGTGCCAGCAACGAGCGGGAGCTTTGGGAGCAGTACTTC.

The V call is TRBV28, the J call TRBJ2-6; a possible D gene is TRBD1 (6 bases). The CDR3 is 15 amino acids. Germline V gene data show CDR1 as MDHEN and CDR2 as SYDVKM. V gave up 7 bases and J gave up 2 bases, with 12 bases separating them. The CDR3 loop reads CASKTGGPGANVLTF. The CDR3 DNA is TGTGCCAGCAAGACAGGAGGCCCTGGGGCCAACGTCCTGACTTTC.

This chain joins TRBV27 and TRBJ2-6; TRBD1 matches at 12 bases. Germline lookup yields CDR1 MNHEY and CDR2 SMNVEV (reference sequence). The CDR3 contains 20 residues. J was trimmed by 1 base and V by 6 bases; bases with no gene match: 13. This CDR3 reads CASRPAGLGQGASGANVLTF. For the CDR3, the DNA is TGTGCCAGCAGGCCTGCCGGTTTGGGACAGGGGGCTTCTGGGGCCAACGTCCTGACTTTC.

In its sample, this clone was seen a few times. V gene TRBV6-8 combines with J gene TRBJ2-2; 8 bases align to TRBD2. This CDR3 contains 16 residues. Germline values: CDR1 MNHGY, CDR2 SAAAGT. J lost 0 bases, V lost 6 bases, and 6 bases had no gene match. The CDR3 sequence: CASSGYSGANTGELFF. The CDR3 coding sequence is TGTGCCAGCAGCGGATATAGCGGGGCGAACACCGGGGAGCTGTTTTTT.

This clone turned up a few times. The V and J genes are TRBV11-3 and TRBJ2-7; TRBD2 aligns across 11 bases. V trimming: 3 bases; J trimming: 3 bases; junction bases outside the gene matches: 4. Germline CDR1 and CDR2: SGHNT and YENEEA. The CDR3 sequence is 15 residues long. CDR3 sequence: CASSLTSGNIYEQYF. The DNA of the CDR3 is TGTGCCAGCAGCTTGACTAGCGGGAATATCTACGAGCAGTACTTC. Variable domain in full (rest from reference TRBV11-3 and TRBJ2-7): EAGVVQSPRYKIIEKKQPVAFWCNPISGHNTLYWYLQNLGQGPELLIRYENEEAVDDSQLPKDRFSAERLKGVDSTLKIQPAELGDSAVYLCASSLTSGNIYEQYFGPGTRLTVT.

This clone was detected a few times. This chain links TRBV6-8 with TRBJ2-7; D is uncertain. The CDR3 runs to 13 residues. Germline V gene lookup returns CDR1 MNHGY and CDR2 SAAAGT. V was shortened by 4 bases and J by 2 bases, with 9 bases between the two germline ends. CDR3 nucleotide sequence: TGTGCCAGCAGTTTAGACGGCACCTACGAGCAGTACTTC. It encodes CASSLDGTYEQYF.

The chain recombines TRBV9 with TRBJ2-1, with 8 bases that match TRBD2. The CDR3 has 14 residues. The V and J ends lost 5 bases and 3 bases, in that order; junction bases with no gene match: 4. In germline, CDR1 is SGDLS, CDR2 YYNGEE. This CDR3 is CASRPGLGYNEQFF. CDR3 in DNA: TGTGCCAGCAGGCCGGGACTAGGCTACAATGAGCAGTTCTTC.

The chain carries TRBV30 and TRBJ2-1, with 8 positions matching TRBD2. The CDR3 totals 15 residues. Trimming at V came to 3 bases and at J to 4 bases, leaving 8 bases not matched to a gene. Germline V lookup: CDR1 GTSNPN, CDR2 SVGIG (reference sequence). As DNA, the CDR3 is TGTGCCTGGAGAATGACGGGAGGGGGGTACAATGAGCAGTTCTTC. Its protein product is CAWRMTGGGYNEQFF.

This chain joins TRBV29-1 and TRBJ2-5, with D maybe TRBD2 (6 bases). CDR1 and CDR2 from the germline V gene are SQVTM and ANQGSEA. Trimming removed 3 bases at V and 2 bases at J, with 10 bases between. The CDR3 is 13 amino acids. The DNA for the CDR3 is TGCAGCGTTGACGGGAGACTACAAGAGACCCAGTACTTC. It specifies CSVDGRLQETQYF.

This clone has a handful of counts. This rearrangement joins TRBV11-1 to TRBJ1-5; a weak D match, TRBD1 (5 bases). In germline, CDR1 is SGHAT, CDR2 FQDESV (reference sequence). Deletions cut 7 bases from V and 6 bases from J, with 22 bases between. CDR3 length: 16 residues. The CDR3: CASIPPSGHKGQPQHF. The DNA for the CDR3 is TGTGCCAGCATCCCGCCATCCGGACACAAAGGTCAGCCCCAGCATTTT.

The V and J genes are TRBV25-1 and TRBJ2-1; TRBD2 matches at 8 bases. V gave up 0 bases and J gave up 12 bases; unmatched junction bases: 10. Germline V CDR1 and CDR2: MGHDK, SYGVNS. The CDR3 is 15 amino acids. DNA for the CDR3: TGTGCCAGCAGTGAATACGGGAGGGAGGGGTCGGGGCAGTTCTTC. This codes for CASSEYGREGSGQFF.

This clone is classed as medium-sized. The chain recombines TRBV6-1 with TRBJ2-5; TRBD1 or TRBD2 may be the D gene (6 bases each). This CDR3 has 16 residues. The ends were cut back, 0 bases at V and 5 bases at J, with 16 bases in the middle. In germline, CDR1 is MNHNS, CDR2 SASEGT. This CDR3 is CASSEASGAGWETQYF. In DNA, the CDR3 is TGTGCCAGCAGTGAAGCTTCGGGGGCAGGATGGGAGACCCAGTACTTC.

The rearrangement links TRBV6-8 to TRBJ2-7, with 9 bases aligning to TRBD2. The CDR3 loop spans 12 amino acids. With 10 bases clipped from V and 4 bases from J, the junction kept 5 bases outside the gene matches. Per the germline V gene, CDR1 is MNHGY and CDR2 is SAAAGT. In nucleotides, the CDR3 is TGTGCCATCAAGACTAGCGGTTACGAGCAGTACTTC. This translates into CAIKTSGYEQYF.

The rearrangement links TRBV12-5 to TRBJ2-2; D unclear. This CDR3 comprises 12 residues. Germline values: CDR1 LGHNT, CDR2 FRNRAP. CDR3: CASENEAGELFF. As DNA, the CDR3 is TGTGCCAGCGAGAACGAGGCCGGGGAGCTGTTTTTT. Together with reference TRBV12-5 and TRBJ2-2, the CDR3 gives the full variable domain: DARVTQTPRHKVTEMGQEVTMRCQPILGHNTVFWYRQTMMQGLELLAYFRNRAPLDDSGMPKDRFSAEMPDATLATLKIQPSEPRDSAVYFCASENEAGELFFGEGSRLTVL.

A few counts support this clone. The chain is built from TRBV19 and TRBJ2-3; a weak D match, TRBD2 (7 bases). The CDR3 runs to 16 residues. Germline CDR1 is LNHDA and CDR2 is SQIVND (reference sequence). Between the trimmed V and J ends, which lost 6 bases and 4 bases, there was a span of 20 bases. Written as DNA, the CDR3 is TGTGCCAGTAGCCCCTCGTCAAGGGGGGGATCAGATACGCAGTATTTT. This sequence encodes CASSPSSRGGSDTQYF.

J is TRBJ1-4 and V is TRBV6-8; D possibly corresponds to TRBD1 (6 bases). V lost 7 bases to trimming and J lost 4 bases, with 22 bases between them. The CDR3 is 17 amino acids. In germline, CDR1 is MNHGY, CDR2 SAAAGT. The CDR3 region is CASTPRGGGGSNEKLFF. CDR3 sequence (DNA): TGTGCCAGCACCCCCCGGGGCGGGGGCGGGAGTAATGAAAAACTGTTTTTT.

This clone was seen a handful of times. V gene TRBV15 combines with J gene TRBJ1-5; a possible D gene is TRBD1 (5 bases). The CDR3 sequence is 16 residues long. The V end was cut by 0 bases, the J end by 0 bases, with 9 bases between. Germline lookup yields CDR1 LNHNV and CDR2 YYDKDF (reference sequence). CDR3 in DNA: TGTGCCACCAGCAGAGAGGTGGGGCGTAGCAATCAGCCCCAGCATTTT. Protein product: CATSREVGRSNQPQHF.

This clone appeared a few times. V is TRBV28 and J is TRBJ2-6; D gene unclear. The CDR3 sequence is 12 residues long. Trimming left V 4 bases short and J 4 bases short, with 2 bases between. Germline CDR1 MDHEN, CDR2 SYDVKM. CDR3 nucleotide sequence: TGTGCCAGCAGTTCCGGGGCCAACGTCCTGACTTTC. Encoded protein: CASSSGANVLTF.

This clone was counted between two and nine times. The chain has TRBV10-3 and TRBJ1-1, with D uncertain. V lost 6 bases to trimming and J lost 0 bases, with 8 bases between them. CDR1 and CDR2 (germline): ENHRY, SYGVKD. The CDR3 loop spans 13 amino acids. The CDR3 sequence: CAIREELNTEAFF. The CDR3 DNA follows: TGTGCCATCAGAGAGGAACTGAACACTGAAGCTTTCTTT.

The genes are TRBV18 and TRBJ2-5, with TRBD2 matching 8 bases. Germline V gene data show CDR1 as KGHSH and CDR2 as LQKENI. CDR3 length: 16 amino acids. J gave up 0 bases and V 4 bases, and 7 bases lay outside the gene matches. The CDR3 DNA sequence: TGTGCCAGCTCACTTTTTAGCGGGGTAAACCAAGAGACCCAGTACTTC. Its protein is CASSLFSGVNQETQYF.

The CDR3 is CSARDRFNTGELFF. DNA for the CDR3: TGCAGCGCTCGGGACAGATTTAACACCGGGGAGCTGTTTTTT. V and J are TRBV29-1 and TRBJ2-2; 7 bases are a match to TRBD1. The length of the CDR3 is 14 residues. CDR1 and CDR2 from the germline V gene are SQVTM and ANQGSEA. J gave up 2 bases and V 7 bases, and 7 bases lay outside the gene matches.

This clone was detected a few times. The rearrangement joins TRBV11-3 to TRBJ2-2; D gene uncertain. The germline V and J ends were trimmed by 0 bases and 3 bases, with 5 bases remaining between them. Per germline, CDR1 SGHNT and CDR2 YENEEA. The CDR3 is 14 residues long. Written as DNA, the CDR3 is TGTGCCAGCAGCTTAGAGGGTTACACCGGGGAGCTGTTTTTT. Translating it yields CASSLEGYTGELFF.

The chain links TRBV30 to TRBJ1-1; 7 nucleotides agree with TRBD1. The junction had 6 bases not matched to a gene; V was cut back by 2 bases and J by 3 bases. Germline V CDR1 and CDR2: GTSNPN, SVGIG (reference sequence). This CDR3 is 14 amino acids long. The CDR3 here is CAWSKDRVDTEAFF. The CDR3 nucleotides are TGTGCCTGGAGTAAAGACAGGGTAGACACTGAAGCTTTCTTT.

This clone was observed a few times. The gene calls are TRBV9 and TRBJ2-1, with 8 bases lining up with TRBD2. The CDR3 extends over 17 amino acids. V was clipped by 4 bases and J by 0 bases; unmatched bases: 9. The germline gives CDR1 SGDLS, CDR2 YYNGEE. CDR3 coding DNA: TGTGCCAGCAGCCTCCGCGGTAGCGGGGACTCCTACAATGAGCAGTTCTTC. Amino acid sequence: CASSLRGSGDSYNEQFF. Combining the CDR3 with reference TRBV9 and TRBJ2-1 gives the whole variable domain DSGVTQTPKHLITATGQRVTLRCSPRSGDLSVYWYQQSLDQGLQFLIQYYNGEERAKGNILERFSAQQFPDLHSELNLSSLELGDSALYFCASSLRGSGDSYNEQFFGPGTRLTVL.

The V and J genes are TRBV19 and TRBJ1-2, with TRBD1 identical over 7 bases. V lost 4 bases to trimming and J lost 4 bases; unmatched junction nucleotides: 9. This CDR3 contains 15 residues. CDR1 and CDR2 from the germline V gene are LNHDA and SQIVND (reference sequence). In nucleotides, the CDR3 is TGTGCCAGTAGTAGTCGAGACAGGGAGGGCTATGGCTACACCTTC. As protein: CASSSRDREGYGYTF.

The chain recombines TRBV10-2 with TRBJ2-7; maybe TRBD1 (6 bases). Trimming took off 2 bases at V and 7 bases at J, with 12 bases between the two ends. This CDR3 is built from 13 residues. Germline CDR1 is WSHSY and CDR2 is SAAADI. CDR3 protein: CASSETGSWEQYF. DNA of the CDR3: TGCGCCAGCAGTGAGACAGGGTCGTGGGAGCAGTACTTC.

The chain employs TRBV28 and TRBJ1-2; D is possibly TRBD1 (6 bases). The CDR3 length is 15 residues. V lost 2 bases and J lost 5, with 15 bases in between. Germline V gives CDR1 MDHEN, CDR2 SYDVKM. The DNA of the CDR3 is TGTGCCAGCAGTTTAGGGGGGCGCCAGGTTTATGGCTACACCTTC. Amino acids: CASSLGGRQVYGYTF.